Following are 27 T cell receptor beta chains from one sample sequenced in a study of cytomegalovirus exposure and HLA in healthy donors. The PCR made use of 60 Vbeta and 13 Jbeta primers. Data came from immunoSEQ multiplex PCR; TCRdb stores just in-frame clones and leaves some out. The sample holds 100,000 to 150,000 clones, around 80% seen once. Sequenced: PBMCs. Every receptor here comes from a woman aged 25-40 years in good health and CMV-seronegative.

The CDR3, as DNA: TGTGCCTGGAGTCCCCCAGGGGGGATGGTTGAGACCCAGTACTTC. It translates to CAWSPPGGMVETQYF. This chain joins TRBV30 and TRBJ2-5, with a tentative D call TRBD1 (7 bases). V was cut by 2 bases and J by 5 bases, with 18 bases left in between. The CDR3 length is 15 residues. Germline CDR1 is GTSNPN and CDR2 is SVGIG (reference sequence).

V usage is TRBV27 and J usage is TRBJ2-5; TRBD2 agrees at 7 bases. This CDR3 comprises 13 residues. The germline V gene encodes CDR1 MNHEY and CDR2 SMNVEV (reference sequence). Unmatched junction bases numbered 6, after V lost 9 bases and J lost 2 bases. This CDR3 is CASSTGLQETQYF. For the CDR3, the DNA is TGTGCCAGTTCTACGGGACTACAAGAGACCCAGTACTTC.

This clone has only a few counts. The V and J genes are TRBV12-5 and TRBJ2-1; 10 bases align to TRBD2. V lost 1 base, J lost 2 bases, and 8 bases stayed unmatched. The V gene's germline CDR1 is LGHNT and CDR2 FRNRAP. This CDR3 comprises 18 residues. In DNA form, the CDR3 reads TGTGCTAGTGGTTTGGGGGGGCTAGCGGGAGCGGCCTACAATGAGCAGTTCTTC. Translated, it gives CASGLGGLAGAAYNEQFF.

The rearrangement uses TRBV7-2 and TRBJ1-1; D remains ambiguous. Trimming removed 7 bases from V and 1 base from J, with 7 bases in between. The CDR3 length is 12 residues. CDR1 and CDR2 (germline): SGHTA, FQGNSA. CDR3 sequence reads: CASKRSNTEAFF. CDR3 DNA: TGTGCCAGCAAGCGGTCGAACACTGAAGCTTTCTTT.

The rearrangement joins TRBV2 to TRBJ2-7, with D possibly being TRBD1 (5 bases). Trimming removed 6 bases from V and 6 bases from J, with 12 bases in between. The length of the CDR3 is 12 residues. Germline-derived CDR1 and CDR2 are SNHLY and FYNNEI. CDR3 sequence (DNA): TGTGCCAGCAGCGGCGACAGCCTCGAGCAGTACTTC. Amino acid sequence: CASSGDSLEQYF. Variable domain in full (rest from reference TRBV2 and TRBJ2-7): EPEVTQTPSHQVTQMGQEVILRCVPISNHLYFYWYRQILGQKVEFLVSFYNNEISEKSEIFDDQFSVERPDGSNFTLKIRSTKLEDSAMYFCASSGDSLEQYFGPGTRLTVT.

The chain uses TRBV4-1 and TRBJ2-7; 9 bases match TRBD2. CDR3 length: 17 amino acids. J gave up 4 bases and V 0 bases, and 10 bases lay outside the gene matches. Germline V gene sequence: CDR1 MGHRA, CDR2 YSYEKL. The CDR3 bases are TGCGCCAGCAGCCAAGAGGGTATAGCGGGAGCGCGTTACGAGCAGTACTTC. It yields the protein CASSQEGIAGARYEQYF.

The chain couples TRBV6-1 to TRBJ2-3; 13 bases are shared with TRBD2. The CDR3 is made up of 13 amino acids. CDR1 is MNHNS, CDR2 SASEGT, per germline. V shed 8 bases, J shed 5 bases, and the junction held 1 base outside the gene matches. CDR3 protein: CASRLAGGDTQYF. In nucleotides, the CDR3 is TGTGCCAGCCGACTAGCGGGAGGAGATACGCAGTATTTT.

This CDR3 reads CASSSWGQPGKETQYF. The CDR3 DNA reads TGTGCCAGCAGCAGCTGGGGGCAGCCGGGGAAAGAGACCCAGTACTTC. The chain recombines TRBV7-9 with TRBJ2-5; possible D gene TRBD1, 6 bases. This CDR3 spans 16 amino acids. V lost 5 bases and J lost 3, with 19 bases in between. CDR1 and CDR2 (germline): SEHNR, FQNEAQ (reference sequence).

This clone was observed a few times. The chain carries TRBV30 and TRBJ2-3, with D unclear. The CDR3 spans 13 residues. The V end lost 0 bases, the J end lost 3 bases, and 7 bases lay between the germline ends. Germline V lookup: CDR1 GTSNPN, CDR2 SVGIG (reference sequence). The CDR3, as DNA: TGTGCCTGGAGTGTAGCGTGGACAGATACGCAGTATTTT. Translated, it gives CAWSVAWTDTQYF. Together with reference TRBV30 and TRBJ2-3, the CDR3 gives the full variable domain: SQTIHQWPATLVQPVGSPLSLECTVEGTSNPNLYWYRQAAGRGLQLLFYSVGIGQISSEVPQNLSASRPQDRQFILSSKKLLLSDSGFYLCAWSVAWTDTQYFGPGTRLTVL.

J is TRBJ2-3 and V is TRBV19; maybe TRBD1 (7 bases). Germline values: CDR1 LNHDA, CDR2 SQIVND (reference sequence). The CDR3 has 14 residues. Trimming removed 6 bases from V and 0 bases from J, with 10 bases in between. The CDR3 sequence: CASSAGGSTDTQYF. The CDR3 DNA is TGTGCCAGTAGCGCAGGGGGGAGCACAGATACGCAGTATTTT.

The rearrangement joins TRBV5-1 to TRBJ2-7; a possible D gene is TRBD2 (6 bases). The V and J ends lost 6 bases and 3 bases respectively, with 16 bases between them. The V gene's germline CDR1 is SGHRS and CDR2 YFSETQ. CDR3 size: 14 residues. CDR3 coding DNA: TGCGCCAGCAAACCCCCGGGCGGGATCTACGAGCAGTACTTC. Its translation: CASKPPGGIYEQYF.

The rearrangement uses TRBV30 and TRBJ1-1; no firm D call. Germline loops: CDR1 GTSNPN, CDR2 SVGIG (reference sequence). The CDR3 is 13 residues long. V lost 0 bases and J lost 2, with 7 bases in between. The CDR3 protein is CAWSVRLNTEAFF. For the CDR3, the DNA is TGTGCCTGGAGTGTTCGGTTAAACACTGAAGCTTTCTTT. The full variable domain, its missing parts supplied by reference TRBV30 and TRBJ1-1, is SQTIHQWPATLVQPVGSPLSLECTVEGTSNPNLYWYRQAAGRGLQLLFYSVGIGQISSEVPQNLSASRPQDRQFILSSKKLLLSDSGFYLCAWSVRLNTEAFFGQGTRLTVV.

This clone is a singleton in its sample. J is TRBJ2-5 and V is TRBV14, with 7 positions matching TRBD2. The end of the DNA aligns better with TRBJ2-7, so the J call may be wrong. From germline, CDR1 is SGHDN and CDR2 FVKESK. The CDR3 is made up of 16 amino acids. Here the CDR3 reads CASSTFPGGGSYEQYF. In nucleotides, the CDR3 is TGTGCCAGCAGCACCTTCCCGGGCGGGGGTTCCTACGAGCAGTACTTC.

Concerning this clone: Relative to the germline gene, one junction end is altered; a read error may explain this. Other DNA sequences in this specimen translate into the identical CDR3. The V and J genes are TRBV4-1 and TRBJ1-2; D gene uncertain. The CDR3 spans 13 residues. The germline gives CDR1 MGHRA, CDR2 YSYEKL. CDR3 amino acids: CASSQDLLEGYTF. CDR3 bases: TGCGCCAGCAGCCAAGACCTCTTAGAGGGCTACACCTTT.

This clone is medium-sized (0.01 to 0.1%) within its sample. This chain connects TRBV27 to TRBJ1-4; no definite D call. V was cut by 6 bases and J by 0 bases, with 14 bases left in between. This CDR3 has 16 residues. Germline V CDR1 and CDR2: MNHEY, SMNVEV (reference sequence). The CDR3 DNA sequence: TGTGCCAGCAGCCACCTGGCGGGTGCAACTAATGAAAAACTGTTTTTT. It is translated as CASSHLAGATNEKLFF.

The chain couples TRBV25-1 to TRBJ2-3, with 7 bases matching TRBD1. The V and J ends lost 4 bases and 2 bases, in that order; junction bases with no gene match: 3. CDR1 is MGHDK and CDR2 is SYGVNS in the germline V gene. The CDR3 loop spans 14 amino acids. This chain's CDR3 is CASSVTGITDTQYF. Here the CDR3 DNA reads TGTGCCAGCAGTGTGACAGGGATCACAGATACGCAGTATTTT. The whole variable domain, filled in from reference TRBV25-1 and TRBJ2-3, reads EADIYQTPRYLVIGTGKKITLECSQTMGHDKMYWYQQDPGMELHLIHYSYGVNSTEKGDLSSESTVSRIRTEHFPLTLESARPSHTSQYLCASSVTGITDTQYFGPGTRLTVL.

The CDR3 coding sequence is TGCGCCAGCAGCTCAAATGGACAGGACTCCGAAGCTTTCTTT. Protein sequence: CASSSNGQDSEAFF. The chain combines TRBV5-1 with TRBJ1-1; 7 nucleotides agree with TRBD1. Losses at the gene ends were 3 bases for V and 8 bases for J; bases not matched to a gene: 10. This CDR3 is 14 amino acids long. Per germline, CDR1 SGHRS and CDR2 YFSETQ.

This chain joins TRBV5-1 and TRBJ2-2; 8 positions match TRBD2. V gave up 4 bases and J gave up 7 bases; unmatched junction bases: 6. The CDR3 is 14 residues long. Germline V gene data show CDR1 as SGHRS and CDR2 as YFSETQ. The CDR3 here is CASSRGLEHGELFF. CDR3 DNA sequence: TGCGCCAGCAGCAGGGGACTAGAACACGGGGAGCTGTTTTTT.

The genes are TRBV5-1 and TRBJ2-1, with 9 nucleotides matching TRBD2. Germline CDR1 reads SGHRS; CDR2 reads YFSETQ. Trimming removed 2 bases from V and 0 bases from J; junction bases left unmatched: 9. CDR3 length equals 18 residues. The CDR3: CASSFRVSGSNSYNEQFF. In DNA form, the CDR3 reads TGCGCCAGCAGCTTTCGGGTTAGCGGGAGTAACTCCTACAATGAGCAGTTCTTC. Filled out from reference TRBV5-1 and TRBJ2-1, the complete variable domain reads KAGVTQTPRYLIKTRGQQVTLSCSPISGHRSVSWYQQTPGQGLQFLFEYFSETQRNKGNFPGRFSGRQFSNSRSEMNVSTLELGDSALYLCASSFRVSGSNSYNEQFFGPGTRLTVL.

The chain has TRBV7-9 and TRBJ2-1, with D possibly being TRBD1 (5 bases). The V end was cut by 8 bases, the J end by 7 bases, with 15 bases between. The CDR3 is made up of 13 amino acids. CDR1 is SEHNR, CDR2 FQNEAQ, per germline (reference sequence). The DNA of the CDR3 is TGTGCCAGCGGCCTGATGGGGCGGAATGAGCAGTTCTTC. Amino acids: CASGLMGRNEQFF.

CDR3 protein: CASSAPGQGAEQYF. The CDR3 DNA reads as TGTGCCAGTAGTGCACCGGGACAGGGGGCCGAGCAGTACTTC. The chain recombines TRBV19 with TRBJ2-7; 12 bases fit TRBD1. The ends lost 5 bases at V and 6 bases at J; junction bases unmatched: 5. Germline values: CDR1 LNHDA, CDR2 SQIVND (reference sequence). The CDR3 is 14 amino acids.

The gene calls are TRBV27 and TRBJ1-3; 8 bases are a match to TRBD1. The V gene's germline CDR1 is MNHEY and CDR2 SMNVEV (reference sequence). The CDR3 has 14 residues. Unmatched junction bases numbered 7, after V lost 6 bases and J lost 6 bases. This CDR3 is CASRPLTGVNTIYF. The DNA for the CDR3 is TGTGCCAGCAGACCGCTGACAGGGGTAAACACCATATATTTT.

The chain couples TRBV5-1 to TRBJ2-1; no reliable D call. Germline V CDR1 and CDR2: SGHRS, YFSETQ. Between the trimmed V and J ends, which lost 0 bases and 4 bases, there was a span of 5 bases. This CDR3 has 13 residues. The CDR3 bases are TGCGCCAGCAGCTTGGGTTTATACAATGAGCAGTTCTTC. Protein sequence: CASSLGLYNEQFF.

The V gene is TRBV19, the J gene TRBJ1-1, with D possibly matching TRBD1 (6 bases). The V gene lost 4 bases and the J gene lost 11 bases, with 14 bases spanning the gap. The V gene's germline CDR1 is LNHDA and CDR2 SQIVND (reference sequence). The CDR3 runs 12 residues. The CDR3 sequence is CASSRGQTGAFF. CDR3 nucleotides: TGTGCCAGTAGTAGGGGGCAGACCGGGGCTTTCTTT.

The chain is built from TRBV9 and TRBJ2-2; the D is unclear. The V gene's germline CDR1 is SGDLS and CDR2 YYNGEE. The V gene lost 3 bases and the J gene lost 7 bases, with 7 bases spanning the gap. This CDR3 has 12 amino acids. This CDR3 is CASSEQVGELFF. The DNA for the CDR3 is TGTGCCAGCAGCGAGCAGGTCGGGGAGCTGTTTTTT. Variable domain in full (rest from reference TRBV9 and TRBJ2-2): DSGVTQTPKHLITATGQRVTLRCSPRSGDLSVYWYQQSLDQGLQFLIQYYNGEERAKGNILERFSAQQFPDLHSELNLSSLELGDSALYFCASSEQVGELFFGEGSRLTVL.

This clone has just a few counts. V is TRBV7-9 and J is TRBJ2-7; TRBD1 is a possible D gene (5 bases). Trimming took 0 bases from V and 6 from J, leaving 9 bases between them. The V gene's germline CDR1 is SEHNR and CDR2 FQNEAQ (reference sequence). The CDR3 spans 13 residues. CDR3 loop: CASSLAGPSEQYF. The CDR3 DNA reads as TGTGCCAGCAGCTTAGCGGGGCCTAGCGAGCAGTACTTC.

The chain joins TRBV19 to TRBJ2-1; D perhaps matches TRBD1 (5 bases). Per the germline V gene, CDR1 is LNHDA and CDR2 is SQIVND (reference sequence). Trimming left V 3 bases short and J 8 bases short, with 8 bases between. CDR3 length: 12 residues. As DNA, the CDR3 is TGTGCCAGTAGTATTAGGGGCGATGAGCAGTTCTTC. Translation gives CASSIRGDEQFF.